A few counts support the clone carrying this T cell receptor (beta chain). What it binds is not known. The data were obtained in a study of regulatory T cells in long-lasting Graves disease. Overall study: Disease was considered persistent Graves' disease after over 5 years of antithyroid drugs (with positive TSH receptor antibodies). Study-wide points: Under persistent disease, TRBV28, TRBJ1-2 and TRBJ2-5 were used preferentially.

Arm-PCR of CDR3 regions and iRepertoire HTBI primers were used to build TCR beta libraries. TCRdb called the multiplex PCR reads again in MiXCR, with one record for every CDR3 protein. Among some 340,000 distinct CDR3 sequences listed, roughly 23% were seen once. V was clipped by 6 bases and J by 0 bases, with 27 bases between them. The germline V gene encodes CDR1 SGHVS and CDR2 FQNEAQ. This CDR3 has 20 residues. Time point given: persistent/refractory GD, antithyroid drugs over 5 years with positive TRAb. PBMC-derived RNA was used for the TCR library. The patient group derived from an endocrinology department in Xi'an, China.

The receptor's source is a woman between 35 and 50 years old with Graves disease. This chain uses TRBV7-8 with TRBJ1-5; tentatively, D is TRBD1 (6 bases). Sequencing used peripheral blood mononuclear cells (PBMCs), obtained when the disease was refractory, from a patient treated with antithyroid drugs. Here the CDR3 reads CASSLKPTGRGVYSNQPQHF. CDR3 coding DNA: TGTGCCAGCAGTCTCAAACCGACAGGACGGGGGGTTTATAGCAATCAGCCCCAGCATTTT.